Only a few counts were recorded for the clone carrying this T cell receptor beta chain. The antigen is undetermined. The sample originates from a study of T cells after yellow fever vaccination. Template switching with 5'RACE generated the TCR cDNA and added a universal primer site and UMIs. TCRdb redid the calling of the 5' RACE reads with MiXCR, one entry per CDR3 protein. The profile shows hundreds of thousands of distinct CDR3 sequences, approximately 4% of them singletons. Regarding the study as a whole: At approximately 96% for CD4 and about 87% for CD8, most primary-vaccination clones showed up again after the booster. Researchers cautioned that FACS-sorted repertoires could harbor abundant clonotypes contaminating from the bulk population.

CDR1 and CDR2 from the germline V gene are SGHDT and YYEEEE. The CDR3 totals 15 residues. Trimming shortened V by 3 bases and J by 13 bases, and 23 bases separated the two germline ends. The material sequenced was PBMCs, taken 5 days after the yellow fever booster vaccination. The chain is built from TRBV5-6 and TRBJ1-5, with D tentatively TRBD1 (5 bases). The clonotype was recovered from a man between 18 and 35 years old who received the YFV17D yellow fever vaccine. CDR3 in DNA: TGTGCCAGCAGCTCACTCCGGGACCTCCCCATCGGGCAGCATTTT. Translation: CASSSLRDLPIGQHF.